This TCR beta chain was captured by sequencing in a study of blood T cell repertoires in COVID-19. Study as a whole: COVID-19 samples collected from the United States, Italy and Spain covered acute and convalescent phases.

This CDR3 has 17 residues. Germline loops: CDR1 SGHDN, CDR2 FVKESK. V trimming: 4 bases; J trimming: 1 base; junction bases outside the gene matches: 12. Data came from immunoSEQ multiplex PCR; TCRdb stores just in-frame clones and leaves some out. The sample lists about 24,000 clones, about 89% seen once, with around 28% in the top ten. This receptor was identified in a woman aged 65 to 85 with active COVID-19. The chain is built from TRBV14 and TRBJ1-2, with 7 bases lining up with TRBD1. Sequences were obtained from peripheral blood. As DNA, the CDR3 is TGTGCCAGCAGCCCTATGGGACAGACTTTTATTAACTATGGCTACACCTTC. It is translated as CASSPMGQTFINYGYTF.